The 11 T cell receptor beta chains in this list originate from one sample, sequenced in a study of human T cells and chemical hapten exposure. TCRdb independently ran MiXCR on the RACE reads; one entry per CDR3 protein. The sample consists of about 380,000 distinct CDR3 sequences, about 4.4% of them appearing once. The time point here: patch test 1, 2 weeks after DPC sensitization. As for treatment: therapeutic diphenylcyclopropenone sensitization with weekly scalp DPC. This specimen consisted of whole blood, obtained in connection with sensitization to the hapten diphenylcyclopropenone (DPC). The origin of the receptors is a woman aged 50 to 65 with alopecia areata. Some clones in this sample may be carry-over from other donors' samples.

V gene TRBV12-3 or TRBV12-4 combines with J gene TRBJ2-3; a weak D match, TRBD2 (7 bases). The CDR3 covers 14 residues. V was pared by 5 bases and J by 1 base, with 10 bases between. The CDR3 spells CASSRGAGTDTQYF. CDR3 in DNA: TGTGCCAGCAGTCGGGGGGCAGGCACAGATACGCAGTATTTT.

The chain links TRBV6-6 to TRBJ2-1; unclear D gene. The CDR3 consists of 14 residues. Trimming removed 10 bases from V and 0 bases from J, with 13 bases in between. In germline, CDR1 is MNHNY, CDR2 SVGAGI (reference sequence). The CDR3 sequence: CATNHESSYNEQFF. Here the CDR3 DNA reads TGTGCCACCAACCATGAGAGCTCCTACAATGAGCAGTTCTTC.

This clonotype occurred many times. The CDR3 region is CSARGQRGNQPQHF. CDR3 nucleotides: TGCAGTGCTAGAGGCCAGAGGGGAAATCAGCCCCAGCATTTT. The V and J genes are TRBV20-1 and TRBJ1-5; a possible D gene is TRBD1 (5 bases). Trimming left V 1 base short and J 4 bases short, with 11 bases between. The germline gives CDR1 DFQATT, CDR2 SNEGSKA (reference sequence). The CDR3 has 14 residues.

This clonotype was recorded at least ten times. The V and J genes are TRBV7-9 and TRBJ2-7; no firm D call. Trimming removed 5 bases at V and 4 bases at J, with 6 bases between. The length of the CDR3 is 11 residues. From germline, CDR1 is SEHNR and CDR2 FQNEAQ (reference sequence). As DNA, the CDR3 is TGTGCCAGCAGCGAAGTATACGAGCAGTACTTC. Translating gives CASSEVYEQYF. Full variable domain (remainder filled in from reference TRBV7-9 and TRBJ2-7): DTGVSQNPRHKITKRGQNVTFRCDPISEHNRLYWYRQTLGQGPEFLTYFQNEAQLEKSRLLSDRFSAERPKGSFSTLEIQRTEQGDSAMYLCASSEVYEQYFGPGTRLTVT.

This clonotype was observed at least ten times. CDR3 in DNA: TGCAGTGCTCGGACTAGCGGGAGTCGCGAGACCCAGTACTTC. This encodes CSARTSGSRETQYF. The rearrangement uses TRBV20-1 and TRBJ2-5; 13 bases map to TRBD2. The junction had 5 bases not matched to a gene; V was cut back by 5 bases and J by 5 bases. Germline-derived CDR1 and CDR2 are DFQATT and SNEGSKA (reference sequence). CDR3 length: 14 residues.

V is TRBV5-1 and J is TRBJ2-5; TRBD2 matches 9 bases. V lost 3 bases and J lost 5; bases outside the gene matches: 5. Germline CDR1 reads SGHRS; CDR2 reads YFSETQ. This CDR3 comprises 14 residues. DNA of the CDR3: TGCGCCAGCAGCTCCGGGACTAGCAGGGAGACCCAGTACTTC. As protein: CASSSGTSRETQYF.

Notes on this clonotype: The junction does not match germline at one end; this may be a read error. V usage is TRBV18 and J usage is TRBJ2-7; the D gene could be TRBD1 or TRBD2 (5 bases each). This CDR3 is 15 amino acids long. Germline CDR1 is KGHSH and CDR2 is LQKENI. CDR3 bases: TGTACCAGCTCACCAGGAGCGGACAAATACTACGAGCAGTACTTC. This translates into CTSSPGADKYYEQYF.

CDR3 protein: CAITTGLGQPQHF. CDR3 in DNA: TGTGCCATCACTACAGGGTTGGGACAGCCCCAGCATTTT. J is TRBJ1-5 and V is TRBV10-3; a weak D match, TRBD1 (6 bases). This CDR3 has 13 residues. Between the trimmed V and J ends, which lost 7 bases and 7 bases, there was a span of 14 bases. Germline values: CDR1 ENHRY, CDR2 SYGVKD.

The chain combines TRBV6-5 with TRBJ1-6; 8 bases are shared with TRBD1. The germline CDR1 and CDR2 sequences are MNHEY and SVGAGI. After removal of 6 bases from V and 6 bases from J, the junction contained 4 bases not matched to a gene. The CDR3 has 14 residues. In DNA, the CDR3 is TGTGCCAGCAGGCGGACAGGGTTTAATTCACCCCTCCACTTT. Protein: CASRRTGFNSPLHF.

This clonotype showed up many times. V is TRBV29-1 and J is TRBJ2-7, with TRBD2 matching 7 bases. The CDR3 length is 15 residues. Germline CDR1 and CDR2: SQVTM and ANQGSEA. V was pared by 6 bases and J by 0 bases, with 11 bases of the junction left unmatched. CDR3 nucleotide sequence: TGCAGCGTCCGCGGGGGAGGGGTAAGCTCCTACGAGCAGTACTTC. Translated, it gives CSVRGGGVSSYEQYF.

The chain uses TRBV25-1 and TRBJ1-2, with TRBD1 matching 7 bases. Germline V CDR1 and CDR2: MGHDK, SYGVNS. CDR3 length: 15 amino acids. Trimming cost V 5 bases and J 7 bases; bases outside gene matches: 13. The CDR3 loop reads CASSQGTVERGGYTF. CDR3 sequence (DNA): TGTGCCAGCAGTCAGGGGACAGTGGAACGGGGTGGCTACACCTTC.